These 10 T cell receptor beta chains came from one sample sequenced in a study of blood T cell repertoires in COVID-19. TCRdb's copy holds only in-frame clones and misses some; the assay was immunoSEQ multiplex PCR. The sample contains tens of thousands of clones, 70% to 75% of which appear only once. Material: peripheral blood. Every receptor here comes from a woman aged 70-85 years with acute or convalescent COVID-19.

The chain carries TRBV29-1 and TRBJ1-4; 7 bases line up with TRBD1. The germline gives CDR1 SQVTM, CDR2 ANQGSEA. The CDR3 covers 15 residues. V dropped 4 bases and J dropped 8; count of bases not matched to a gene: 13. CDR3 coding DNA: TGCAGCGTTGGGGATCATCCAGGGGGGAGGGAAAAACTGTTTTTT. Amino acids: CSVGDHPGGREKLFF.

CDR3: CASSYGAPTGELFF. The CDR3 DNA reads as TGTGCCAGCAGTTACGGGGCACCCACCGGGGAGCTGTTTTTT. The chain recombines TRBV6-5 with TRBJ2-2; weak D call: TRBD1 (5 bases). CDR3 size: 14 residues. The germline V gene has CDR1 MNHEY and CDR2 SVGAGI. Trimming pared 2 bases from V and 4 bases from J, leaving 8 bases between.

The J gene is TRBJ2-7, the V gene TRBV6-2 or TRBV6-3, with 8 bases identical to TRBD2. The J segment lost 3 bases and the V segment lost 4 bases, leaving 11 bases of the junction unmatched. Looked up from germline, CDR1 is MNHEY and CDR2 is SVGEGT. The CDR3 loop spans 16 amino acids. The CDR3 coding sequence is TGTGCCAGCAGTTTCATCTCGGGACTAGTTGGCTACGAGCAGTACTTC. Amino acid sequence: CASSFISGLVGYEQYF.

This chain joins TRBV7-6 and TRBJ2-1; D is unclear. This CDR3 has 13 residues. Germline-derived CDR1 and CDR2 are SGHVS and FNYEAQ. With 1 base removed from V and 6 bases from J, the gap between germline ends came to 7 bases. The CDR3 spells CASSLGASNEQFF. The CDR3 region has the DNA TGTGCCAGCAGCTTAGGAGCTAGCAATGAGCAGTTCTTC.

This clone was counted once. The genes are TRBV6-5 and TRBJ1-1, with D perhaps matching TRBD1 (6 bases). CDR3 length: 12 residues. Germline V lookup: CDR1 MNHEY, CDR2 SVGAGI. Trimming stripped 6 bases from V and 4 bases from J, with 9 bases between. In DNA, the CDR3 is TGTGCCAGCAGCCCACAGGGCACTGAAGCTTTCTTT. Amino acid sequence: CASSPQGTEAFF.

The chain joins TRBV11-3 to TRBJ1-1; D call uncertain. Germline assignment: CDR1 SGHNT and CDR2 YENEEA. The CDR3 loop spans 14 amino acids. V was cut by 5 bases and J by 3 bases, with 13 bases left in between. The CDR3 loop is CASSPSGRDTEAFF. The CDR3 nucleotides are TGTGCCAGCAGCCCTAGCGGGAGGGACACTGAAGCTTTCTTT.

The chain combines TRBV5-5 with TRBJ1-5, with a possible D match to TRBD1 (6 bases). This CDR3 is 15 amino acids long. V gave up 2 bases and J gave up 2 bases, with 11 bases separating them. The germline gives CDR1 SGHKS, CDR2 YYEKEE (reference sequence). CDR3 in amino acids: CASSFSEGGNQPQHF. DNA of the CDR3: TGTGCCAGCAGCTTTTCCGAGGGGGGCAATCAGCCCCAGCATTTT.

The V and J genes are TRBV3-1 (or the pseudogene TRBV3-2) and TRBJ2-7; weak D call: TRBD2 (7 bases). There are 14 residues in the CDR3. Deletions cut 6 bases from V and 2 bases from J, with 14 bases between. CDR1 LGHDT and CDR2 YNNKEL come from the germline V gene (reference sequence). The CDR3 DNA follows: TGTGCCAGCAGTCTTAGGGGGGGACCCTACGAGCAGTACTTC. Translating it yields CASSLRGGPYEQYF.

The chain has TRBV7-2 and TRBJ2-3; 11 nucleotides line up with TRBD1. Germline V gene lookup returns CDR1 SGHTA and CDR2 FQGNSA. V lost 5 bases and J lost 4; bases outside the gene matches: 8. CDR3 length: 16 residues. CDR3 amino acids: CASSTPPGQGADTQYF. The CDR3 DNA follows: TGTGCCAGCAGCACCCCCCCGGGACAGGGGGCAGATACGCAGTATTTT.

The CDR3 here is CASSQEAAGGDYGYTF. The CDR3 coding sequence is TGTGCCAGCAGCCAAGAGGCGGCAGGGGGCGACTATGGCTACACCTTC. The chain is built from TRBV4-2 and TRBJ1-2, with 8 nucleotides matching TRBD1. The CDR3 sequence is 16 residues long. The germline V gene encodes CDR1 LGHNA and CDR2 YNFKEQ. The V and J ends lost 0 bases and 3 bases, in that order; junction bases with no gene match: 6.